Presented here are 24 T cell receptor beta chains from one specimen sequenced in a study of blood T cell repertoires in COVID-19. Clones were read by immunoSEQ multiplex PCR, and TCRdb kept only the in-frame ones, dropping some. The sample has about 120,000 clones, approximately 74% seen once; the top ten hold roughly 5.5%. The sequencing input was peripheral blood. These receptors all come from a man aged 60-69 years with acute or convalescent COVID-19.

The chain combines TRBV7-9 with TRBJ2-7; D remains ambiguous. From germline, CDR1 is SEHNR and CDR2 FQNEAQ (reference sequence). The CDR3 length is 12 residues. V was pared by 5 bases and J by 2 bases, with 7 bases between. CDR3 in amino acids: CASSQSAYEQYF. For the CDR3, the DNA is TGTGCCAGCAGCCAGTCAGCCTACGAGCAGTACTTC.

The chain employs TRBV9 and TRBJ2-1; D is ambiguous. CDR1 is SGDLS, CDR2 YYNGEE, per germline. The V and J ends lost 2 bases and 7 bases respectively, with 4 bases between them. This CDR3 comprises 11 residues. The DNA for the CDR3 is TGTGCCAGCAGCGTCCTTAATGAGCAGTTCTTC. Translated, it gives CASSVLNEQFF.

Here the CDR3 DNA reads TGTGCCAGCAGCGACGGACAGGGAATTGGTTCACCCCTCCACTTT. It specifies CASSDGQGIGSPLHF. V and J are TRBV9 and TRBJ1-6, with TRBD1 matching 8 bases. Germline loops: CDR1 SGDLS, CDR2 YYNGEE. The V gene end was trimmed by 3 bases and the J gene end by 9 bases; junction bases not matched to a gene: 8. CDR3 size: 15 residues. The whole variable domain, remainder taken from reference TRBV9 and TRBJ1-6, is DSGVTQTPKHLITATGQRVTLRCSPRSGDLSVYWYQQSLDQGLQFLIQYYNGEERAKGNILERFSAQQFPDLHSELNLSSLELGDSALYFCASSDGQGIGSPLHFGNGTRLTVT.

CDR3 sequence: CATSDSSTGYTF. DNA of the CDR3: TGTGCCACCAGTGATTCGTCTACTGGCTACACCTTC. V gene TRBV24-1 combines with J gene TRBJ1-2, with unresolved D. Trimming took 2 bases from V and 7 from J, leaving 7 bases between them. CDR1 and CDR2 from the germline V gene are KGHDR and SFDVKD. The CDR3 has 12 amino acids.

The rearrangement uses TRBV11-2 and TRBJ2-7; D perhaps matches TRBD1 (7 bases). V was trimmed by 1 base and J by 8 bases, leaving 18 bases between them. Looked up from germline, CDR1 is SGHAT and CDR2 is FQNNGV. The CDR3 sequence is 15 residues long. This chain's CDR3 is CASSLGGTAIVQQYF. The CDR3 bases are TGTGCCAGCAGCTTAGGCGGGACAGCCATCGTTCAGCAGTACTTC.

A single count supports this clone. The chain employs TRBV2 and TRBJ1-5; no clear D gene. The V end was cut by 6 bases, the J end by 7 bases, with 13 bases between. The CDR3 runs 13 residues. From germline, CDR1 is SNHLY and CDR2 FYNNEI. The CDR3 spells CASRQDVLQPQHF. The DNA for the CDR3 is TGTGCCAGCAGGCAGGATGTGTTACAGCCCCAGCATTTT. The variable domain in full, completed from reference TRBV2 and TRBJ1-5, reads EPEVTQTPSHQVTQMGQEVILRCVPISNHLYFYWYRQILGQKVEFLVSFYNNEISEKSEIFDDQFSVERPDGSNFTLKIRSTKLEDSAMYFCASRQDVLQPQHFGDGTRLSIL.

This clone has a handful of counts. The chain joins TRBV7-2 to TRBJ1-4; D gene unclear. CDR3 length: 16 residues. CDR1 and CDR2 from the germline V gene are SGHTA and FQGNSA. V lost 4 bases and J 0 bases, leaving 12 bases between the germline ends. DNA for the CDR3: TGTGCCAGCAGCTCGATCTACAGTGCAACTAATGAAAAACTGTTTTTT. It yields the protein CASSSIYSATNEKLFF.

This clone was found once. V is TRBV18 and J is TRBJ2-2; 8 positions agree with TRBD2. Germline V gene data show CDR1 as KGHSH and CDR2 as LQKENI. This CDR3 has 15 amino acids. J was trimmed by 6 bases and V by 3 bases; bases with no gene match: 6. DNA for the CDR3: TGTGCCAGCTCACCTGTGGCCGGGAGGGCCGGGGAGCTGTTTTTT. It codes for CASSPVAGRAGELFF.

This clone turned up a few times. V usage is TRBV6-4 and J usage is TRBJ2-2; 14 bases agree with TRBD2. CDR3 length: 17 residues. Looked up from germline, CDR1 is MRHNA and CDR2 is SNTAGT. After removal of 0 bases from V and 6 bases from J, the junction contained 3 bases not matched to a gene. CDR3 protein: CASSDSGLAGAPGELFF. CDR3 coding DNA: TGTGCCAGCAGTGACTCGGGACTAGCGGGAGCGCCCGGGGAGCTGTTTTTT.

The genes are TRBV10-1 and TRBJ2-3; tentatively, D is TRBD1 (5 bases). Trimming stripped 6 bases from V and 4 bases from J, with 17 bases between. CDR3 length equals 15 residues. Per germline, CDR1 WNHNN and CDR2 SYGVQD (reference sequence). CDR3 loop: CASSEDKRQADTQYF. The CDR3 DNA follows: TGCGCCAGCAGCGAGGACAAAAGGCAGGCAGATACGCAGTATTTT.

The chain is built from TRBV18 and TRBJ1-2; D remains unclear. CDR1 is KGHSH, CDR2 LQKENI, per germline. This CDR3 has 12 amino acids. V was trimmed by 5 bases and J by 7 bases, leaving 11 bases between them. As DNA, the CDR3 is TGTGCCAGCTCAAACACAAGCGTTGGCTACACCTTC. Encoded protein: CASSNTSVGYTF.

The chain combines TRBV24-1 with TRBJ1-3, with 7 positions matching TRBD1. V gave up 8 bases and J gave up 4 bases; unmatched junction bases: 16. Per the germline V gene, CDR1 is KGHDR and CDR2 is SFDVKD. The CDR3 contains 17 residues. The CDR3 here is CATIALQDRAFGNTIYF. DNA of the CDR3: TGTGCCACCATTGCGCTACAAGACAGGGCCTTCGGAAACACCATATATTTT.

The chain employs TRBV2 and TRBJ1-1; D remains ambiguous. The CDR3 runs to 13 residues. CDR1 and CDR2 (germline): SNHLY, FYNNEI. V lost 4 bases and J 2 bases, leaving 8 bases between the germline ends. CDR3 sequence: CASSAGLNTEAFF. The CDR3 DNA reads as TGTGCCAGCAGTGCGGGTCTTAACACTGAAGCTTTCTTT.

The chain is built from TRBV7-3 and TRBJ2-7, with 11 nucleotides matching TRBD2. V shed 0 bases and J 0 bases; nucleotides not matched to a gene: 7. The CDR3 sequence is 18 residues long. Per germline, CDR1 SGHTA and CDR2 FQGTGA. The CDR3 sequence: CASSLTGSSGRLSYEQYF. The CDR3 region has the DNA TGTGCCAGCAGCTTAACAGGATCTAGCGGGAGGCTCTCCTACGAGCAGTACTTC.

The chain links TRBV2 to TRBJ1-4, with TRBD1 matching 8 bases. CDR3 size: 16 residues. Per germline, CDR1 SNHLY and CDR2 FYNNEI. J was trimmed by 2 bases and V by 6 bases; bases with no gene match: 8. The DNA of the CDR3 is TGTGCCAGCAGAAAGGACAGGGTAACGACTAATGAAAAACTGTTTTTT. It translates to CASRKDRVTTNEKLFF.

This clone appeared a few times. The chain has TRBV24-1 and TRBJ2-2; 9 nucleotides line up with TRBD1. CDR3 length: 16 residues. J lost 4 bases, V lost 8 bases, and 10 bases had no gene match. Germline V gives CDR1 KGHDR, CDR2 SFDVKD. CDR3 amino acids: CATTGAGTGTTGELFF. Written as DNA, the CDR3 is TGTGCCACCACAGGGGCCGGGACAGGGACCACCGGGGAGCTGTTTTTT.

The genes are TRBV6-6 and TRBJ2-3, with 16 positions matching TRBD2. V lost 4 bases to trimming and J lost 4 bases; unmatched junction nucleotides: 2. The germline gives CDR1 MNHNY, CDR2 SVGAGI (reference sequence). There are 16 residues in the CDR3. CDR3 protein: CASSWGTSGRADTQYF. For the CDR3, the DNA is TGTGCCAGCAGTTGGGGGACTAGCGGGAGGGCAGATACGCAGTATTTT.

The V and J genes are TRBV11-3 and TRBJ2-3, with a weak D call TRBD1 (5 bases). Germline lookup yields CDR1 SGHNT and CDR2 YENEEA. Between the trimmed V and J ends, which lost 5 bases and 5 bases, there was a span of 11 bases. This CDR3 contains 13 residues. The CDR3 loop is CASSPPTGDTQYF. In DNA, the CDR3 is TGTGCCAGCAGCCCCCCCACAGGAGATACGCAGTATTTT. The full variable domain, its missing parts supplied by reference TRBV11-3 and TRBJ2-3, is EAGVVQSPRYKIIEKKQPVAFWCNPISGHNTLYWYLQNLGQGPELLIRYENEEAVDDSQLPKDRFSAERLKGVDSTLKIQPAELGDSAVYLCASSPPTGDTQYFGPGTRLTVL.

V usage is TRBV5-6 and J usage is TRBJ2-7, with TRBD2 matching over 11 bases. The CDR3 is 13 residues long. Germline-derived CDR1 and CDR2 are SGHDT and YYEEEE. V shed 4 bases, J shed 11 bases, and the junction held 8 bases outside the gene matches. The CDR3 region is CASSPNPSGGKYF. The DNA for the CDR3 is TGTGCCAGCAGCCCTAATCCTAGCGGGGGGAAGTACTTC.

The chain combines TRBV25-1 with TRBJ2-7; TRBD2 aligns across 12 bases. With V trimmed by 4 bases and J by 5 bases, 3 bases remained unmatched. The CDR3 is made up of 14 amino acids. The germline gives CDR1 MGHDK, CDR2 SYGVNS. CDR3: CASSGLAGAHEQYF. CDR3 in DNA: TGTGCCAGCAGTGGACTAGCGGGAGCACACGAGCAGTACTTC.

J is TRBJ1-1 and V is TRBV6-6; D unresolved. CDR1 is MNHNY and CDR2 is SVGAGI in the germline V gene (reference sequence). The V gene lost 4 bases and the J gene lost 4 bases, with 19 bases spanning the gap. The CDR3 is 16 residues long. CDR3 sequence (DNA): TGTGCCAGCAGTTCGACGTCCCTGGGAGGGAGCACTGAAGCTTTCTTT. Translating gives CASSSTSLGGSTEAFF.

The chain recombines TRBV5-1 with TRBJ2-1, with 11 bases matching TRBD2. The CDR3 is 15 residues long. Unmatched junction bases numbered 6, after V lost 3 bases and J lost 7 bases. From germline, CDR1 is SGHRS and CDR2 YFSETQ. The CDR3 sequence is CASSSLAGGPNEQFF. The CDR3, as DNA: TGCGCCAGCAGCTCTTTAGCGGGAGGGCCAAATGAGCAGTTCTTC.

The genes are TRBV5-1 and TRBJ2-7; D gene ambiguous. Trimming took off 2 bases at V and 2 bases at J, with 8 bases between the two ends. CDR1 and CDR2 (germline): SGHRS, YFSETQ. This CDR3 is 13 amino acids long. CDR3 sequence: CASSFDLTYEQYF. CDR3 nucleotides: TGCGCCAGCAGCTTTGACTTGACCTACGAGCAGTACTTC.

The chain joins TRBV9 to TRBJ1-6; weak D call: TRBD1 (5 bases). The CDR3 sequence is 15 residues long. With 5 bases removed from V and 9 bases from J, the gap between germline ends came to 18 bases. The germline V gene has CDR1 SGDLS and CDR2 YYNGEE. The CDR3 sequence is CASREEAGSSSPLHF. CDR3 bases: TGTGCCAGCAGGGAAGAGGCAGGGTCGAGTTCACCCCTCCACTTT.